These T cell receptor beta chains were read from a single sample in a study of blood T cell repertoires in COVID-19. The method was immunoSEQ multiplex PCR; TCRdb's version includes in-frame clones alone and lacks a portion of them. Of around 100,000 clones listed, more than 85% are singletons. Specimen: peripheral blood. The receptors stem from a human donor with active COVID-19. The donor label of this sample is uncertain. Each CDR3 is given with its conserved first and last residue. The D gene is left open where the match is weak. Some rows have no size entry. The others give once, few or many, or a class for an expanded clone.

>TRBV6-6|NA|NA|TRBJ2-2
TGTGCCAGCAGTTATCGCGGAGGGAACGAGGGCGGGGAGCTGTTTTTT
CASSYRGGNEGGELFF
>TRBV29-1|TRBD1|once|TRBJ1-1
TGCAGCGGCGGACAGGGCAACACTGAAGCTTTCTTT
CSGGQGNTEAFF
>TRBV12-5|NA|NA|TRBJ2-7
TGTGCTAGTGGTTTGGCCACCACAGGGAAGGACCCCTACGAGCAGTACTTC
CASGLATTGKDPYEQYF
>TRBV4-1|TRBD2|NA|TRBJ2-3
TGCGCCAGCAGCCTCCGATTGACTAGCGGATTTAGCACAGATACGCAGTATTTT
CASSLRLTSGFSTDTQYF
>TRBV12-3/TRBV12-4|NA|NA|TRBJ1-2
TGTGCCAGCAGCCTGGAACCGGGTGGAGGCTACACCTTC
CASSLEPGGGYTF
>TRBV6-2/TRBV6-3|NA|NA|TRBJ2-3
TGTGCCAGCAGTTCCGATCGACTGAAAGATACGCAGTATTTT
CASSSDRLKDTQYF
>TRBV7-2|NA|NA|TRBJ2-5
TGTGCCAGCAGCTCGGGGTACCAAGAGACCCAGTACTTC
CASSSGYQETQYF
>TRBV29-1|TRBD1|NA|TRBJ1-1
TGCAGCGCCTGGACAGGGAACACTGAAGCTTTCTTT
CSAWTGNTEAFF
>TRBV4-3|NA|NA|TRBJ2-6
TGCGCCAGCAGCCAAGACTGGGCCAGCTCTGGGGCCAACGTCCTGACTTTC
CASSQDWASSGANVLTF
>TRBV21-1|NA|NA|TRBJ2-5
TGTGCCAGCAGCAAACGGGTCGAACGAGGAGAGACCCAGTACTTC
CASSKRVERGETQYF
>TRBV11-2|TRBD1|NA|TRBJ2-3
TGTGCCAGCAGCTCCCGTAGGGACAGGGACGGCGATACGCAGTATTTT
CASSSRRDRDGDTQYF
>TRBV28|TRBD1|NA|TRBJ1-5
TGTGCCAGCAGTTCCCAATCAGGGGGCGCGTATCAGCCCCAGCATTTT
CASSSQSGGAYQPQHF
>TRBV3-1/TRBV3-2|NA|NA|TRBJ1-4
TGTGCCAGCAGCCGGGACACAACTAATGAAAAACTGTTTTTT
CASSRDTTNEKLFF
>TRBV6-5|NA|once|TRBJ1-2
TGTGCCAGCACCGTCTTAGCTAACTATGGCTACACCTTC
CASTVLANYGYTF
>TRBV6-5|TRBD1|NA|TRBJ1-1
TGTGCCAGCAAGTCGACAGGGGTGGGCACTGAAGCTTTCTTT
CASKSTGVGTEAFF
>TRBV19|TRBD2|NA|TRBJ2-5
TGTGCCAGTAGTCCGACTAGCGGGGCCCATATGGCCCAGTACTTC
CASSPTSGAHMAQYF
>TRBV12-3/TRBV12-4|NA|NA|TRBJ1-5
TGTGCCAGCAGTCAGGGTCCTAGGCAGCCCCAGCATTTT
CASSQGPRQPQHF
>TRBV7-3|TRBD1|NA|TRBJ2-7
TGTGCCAGCAGCCCTACCCTGACAGGGCTGGACGAGCAGTACTTC
CASSPTLTGLDEQYF
>TRBV6-2/TRBV6-3|NA|NA|TRBJ2-7
TGTGCCAGCAGTTACGCGGGACAGCCAACCTACGAGCAGTACTTC
CASSYAGQPTYEQYF
>TRBV6-5|NA|NA|TRBJ1-2
TGTGCCAGCAGTCCCCCTGGGGCCTTGGTAGTCGGCTACACCTTC
CASSPPGALVVGYTF
>TRBV7-3|TRBD1|NA|TRBJ1-6
TGTGCCAGCAGCTTAAAAGGGACAGGATATAATTCACCCCTCCACTTT
CASSLKGTGYNSPLHF
>TRBV28|TRBD2|once|TRBJ2-7
TGTGCCAGTAGCGGGGGGGCCAGATACGAGCAGTACTTC
CASSGGARYEQYF
>TRBV21-1|NA|few|TRBJ2-7
TGTGCCAGCAGCAAAGTACCGGGACACCGCTACGAGCAGTACTTC
CASSKVPGHRYEQYF
>TRBV9|TRBD1|NA|TRBJ1-1
TGTGCCAGCAGCGAGCGGGACAGGGGGAGGGCTTTCTTT
CASSERDRGRAFF
>TRBV11-2|TRBD1|NA|TRBJ1-1
TGTGCCAGCAGCCCGGGGACAGGGGGTGAAGCTGAAGCTTTCTTT
CASSPGTGGEAEAFF
>TRBV10-3|TRBD1|NA|TRBJ1-1
TGTGCCATCAGTGAACGGACAGGGCAAGGGAACACTGAAGCTTTCTTT
CAISERTGQGNTEAFF
>TRBV4-1|TRBD2|NA|TRBJ2-1
TGCGCCAGCAGCCAAGTGACTAGCGGGGTCAATGAGCAGTTCTTC
CASSQVTSGVNEQFF
>TRBV7-9|NA|NA|TRBJ2-7
TGTGCCAGCAGCTTAGGAGGGACCTACGAGCAGTACTTC
CASSLGGTYEQYF
>TRBV6-5|TRBD2|NA|TRBJ2-7
TGTGCCAGCAGGGAGCGGGGGGGCGAAGGGTACGAGCAGTACTTC
CASRERGGEGYEQYF
>TRBV6-1|TRBD2|NA|TRBJ2-2
TGTGCCAGCAGTGAAGCCGCCGGGACTAGCGGCCCCGGGGAGCTGTTTTTT
CASSEAAGTSGPGELFF
>TRBV11-2|TRBD1|NA|TRBJ2-7
TGTGCCAGCAGCCTCTGGGACAGGGGCTACGAGCAGTACTTC
CASSLWDRGYEQYF
>TRBV4-3|NA|NA|TRBJ1-4
TGCGCCAGCAGCCAAGGCTCACCTTTGGGGGGGCTAGTTGAAAAACTGTTTTTT
CASSQGSPLGGLVEKLFF
>TRBV13|TRBD1|NA|TRBJ2-2
TGTGCCAGCAGCTTGGGACAGGGGGCCGGGGAGCTGTTTTTT
CASSLGQGAGELFF